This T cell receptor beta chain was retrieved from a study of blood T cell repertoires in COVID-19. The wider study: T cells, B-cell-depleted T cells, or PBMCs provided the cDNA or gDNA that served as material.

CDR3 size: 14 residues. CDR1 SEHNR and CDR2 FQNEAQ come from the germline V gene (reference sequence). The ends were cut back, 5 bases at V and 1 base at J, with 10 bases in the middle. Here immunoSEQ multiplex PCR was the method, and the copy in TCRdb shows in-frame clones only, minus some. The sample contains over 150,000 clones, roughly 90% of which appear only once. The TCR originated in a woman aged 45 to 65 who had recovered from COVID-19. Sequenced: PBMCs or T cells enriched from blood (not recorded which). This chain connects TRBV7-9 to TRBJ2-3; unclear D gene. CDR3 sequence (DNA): TGTGCCAGCAGCCCGGTTACGGGCACAGATACGCAGTATTTT. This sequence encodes CASSPVTGTDTQYF.